The 21 T cell receptor beta chains given below trace back to one sample, sequenced in a study of T cell responses to AZD1222 COVID-19 vaccine. Here immunoSEQ multiplex PCR was the method, and the copy in TCRdb shows in-frame clones only, minus some. This table holds 150,000 to 250,000 clones, approximately 90% found once. The source material was peripheral blood, sampled 28 days after the second AZD1222 dose. The receptors here all came from an adult who received the AZD1222 COVID-19 vaccine.

On this clone itself: A clone one base away is much larger, so this may be a read error. The genes are TRBV27 and TRBJ1-1, with 7 bases matching TRBD1. Trimming at V came to 2 bases and at J to 5 bases, leaving 2 bases not matched to a gene. CDR3 length: 13 residues. Looked up from germline, CDR1 is MNHEY and CDR2 is SMNVEV (reference sequence). In nucleotides, the CDR3 is TGTGCCAGCAGTTTAGGCAGGGGGACTGAAGCTTTCTTT. It codes for CASSLGRGTEAFF.

This chain uses TRBV10-1 with TRBJ2-7; D perhaps matches TRBD1 (5 bases). Trimming cost V 5 bases and J 2 bases, with 13 bases left between them. Germline CDR1 reads WNHNN; CDR2 reads SYGVQD (reference sequence). The CDR3 contains 14 residues. The CDR3 DNA reads as TGCGCCAGCAGTTCCCCTCCCAGGGCCTACGAGCAGTACTTC. It specifies CASSSPPRAYEQYF.

This chain connects TRBV28 to TRBJ1-5; 9 bases align to TRBD1. The junction had 6 bases not matched to a gene; V was cut back by 1 base and J by 5 bases. CDR3 size: 16 residues. Germline CDR1 is MDHEN and CDR2 is SYDVKM. The CDR3 reads CASSLFGTGPHQPQHF. The CDR3 bases are TGTGCCAGCAGTTTATTCGGGACAGGGCCCCATCAGCCCCAGCATTTT. The complete variable domain, with remaining parts taken from reference TRBV28 and TRBJ1-5, reads DVKVTQSSRYLVKRTGEKVFLECVQDMDHENMFWYRQDPGLGLRLIYFSYDVKMKEKGDIPEGYSVSREKKERFSLILESASTNQTSMYLCASSLFGTGPHQPQHFGDGTRLSIL.

The chain uses TRBV5-1 and TRBJ1-1; D gene uncertain. Trimming cost V 5 bases and J 0 bases, with 11 bases left between them. The CDR3 is made up of 14 amino acids. Germline V CDR1 and CDR2: SGHRS, YFSETQ. In nucleotides, the CDR3 is TGCGCCAGCAGGGGGAGACTCATGAACACTGAAGCTTTCTTT. It is translated as CASRGRLMNTEAFF.

This chain links TRBV19 with TRBJ2-3, with 9 bases aligning to TRBD2. Germline trimming cut 9 bases from V and 2 bases from J; bases unmatched to any gene: 15. CDR1 is LNHDA and CDR2 is SQIVND in the germline V gene (reference sequence). CDR3 size: 17 residues. The CDR3 sequence: CASKETSGNRNTDTQYF. The CDR3 coding sequence is TGTGCCAGCAAAGAGACTAGCGGCAATAGGAACACAGATACGCAGTATTTT.

V gene TRBV18 combines with J gene TRBJ2-5; tentative D call: TRBD1 (5 bases). Per germline, CDR1 KGHSH and CDR2 LQKENI. There are 13 residues in the CDR3. V dropped 3 bases and J dropped 1 base, with 6 bases sitting between them. The CDR3 sequence is CASSPGAQETQYF. The CDR3 coding sequence is TGTGCCAGCTCACCTGGGGCCCAAGAGACCCAGTACTTC.

The genes are TRBV30 and TRBJ2-3; a possible D gene is TRBD2 (6 bases). V was pared by 0 bases and J by 2 bases, with 9 bases between. CDR1 is GTSNPN, CDR2 SVGIG, per germline (reference sequence). CDR3 length: 14 amino acids. In DNA, the CDR3 is TGTGCCTGGAGTGTGGGCGGGATCACAGATACGCAGTATTTT. It specifies CAWSVGGITDTQYF.

Notes on this clone: In the same sample, other DNA sequences code for this CDR3. The rearrangement joins TRBV11-2 to TRBJ2-3, with D uncertain. The CDR3 is 14 amino acids. V was shortened by 0 bases and J by 3 bases, with 7 bases between the two germline ends. Germline-derived CDR1 and CDR2 are SGHAT and FQNNGV. The CDR3: CASSLDRSTDTQYF. CDR3 nucleotides: TGTGCCAGCAGCTTAGATCGTAGTACAGATACGCAGTATTTT.

This clone was counted once. The gene calls are TRBV19 and TRBJ2-5, with a possible D match to TRBD1 (6 bases). Germline V gene sequence: CDR1 LNHDA, CDR2 SQIVND (reference sequence). Trimming took 3 bases from V and 4 from J, leaving 15 bases between them. The CDR3 extends over 15 amino acids. The DNA for the CDR3 is TGTGCCAGTAGTATGGTCGGGCAGGGGTTAGAGACCCAGTACTTC. This codes for CASSMVGQGLETQYF.

V is TRBV5-5 and J is TRBJ1-1; no definite D call. Trimming cost V 1 base and J 8 bases, with 9 bases left between them. CDR1 and CDR2 (germline): SGHKS, YYEKEE (reference sequence). This CDR3 comprises 12 residues. CDR3 coding DNA: TGTGCCAGCAGCTTGACCGAACTAGAAGCTTTCTTT. Its translation is CASSLTELEAFF.

Here the CDR3 DNA reads TGTGCCAGCAGCTTCATGGGGGTTTCAGGTGGCTACACCTTC. This translates into CASSFMGVSGGYTF. The chain uses TRBV7-2 and TRBJ1-2; a weak D match, TRBD1 (5 bases). V was shortened by 3 bases and J by 7 bases, with 15 bases between the two germline ends. The CDR3 runs to 14 residues. In germline, CDR1 is SGHTA, CDR2 FQGNSA.

The rearrangement uses TRBV28 and TRBJ2-7; D perhaps matches TRBD1 (5 bases). This CDR3 spans 12 amino acids. V shed 5 bases and J shed 3 bases, with 8 bases lying between them. Germline V CDR1 and CDR2: MDHEN, SYDVKM. The CDR3 DNA is TGTGCCAGCAGTGGACAACTCTACGAGCAGTACTTC. Translating it yields CASSGQLYEQYF.

This chain links TRBV5-1 with TRBJ2-7; D gene uncertain. The CDR3 is 11 amino acids. The germline CDR1 and CDR2 sequences are SGHRS and YFSETQ. The ends were cut back, 4 bases at V and 3 bases at J, with 5 bases in the middle. The CDR3 loop is CASSDLYEQYF. The CDR3 DNA follows: TGCGCCAGCAGCGACCTCTACGAGCAGTACTTC.

The rearrangement uses TRBV29-1 and TRBJ1-1; D remains unclear. CDR3 length: 14 amino acids. CDR1 and CDR2 (germline): SQVTM, ANQGSEA. Trimming cost V 2 bases and J 1 base, with 11 bases left between them. The CDR3 region is CSVERRLGNTEAFF. DNA of the CDR3: TGCAGCGTTGAAAGGAGGTTAGGGAACACTGAAGCTTTCTTT. The full variable domain, completed using reference TRBV29-1 and TRBJ1-1, is SAVISQKPSRDICQRGTSLTIQCQVDSQVTMMFWYRQQPGQSLTLIATANQGSEATYESGFVIDKFPISRPNLTFSTLTVSNMSPEDSSIYLCSVERRLGNTEAFFGQGTRLTVV.

In its sample, this clone was seen once. The chain links TRBV11-2 to TRBJ2-3; D call uncertain. The germline CDR1 and CDR2 sequences are SGHAT and FQNNGV. Trimming left V 7 bases short and J 0 bases short, with 8 bases between. This CDR3 has 13 residues. The CDR3 reads CASTRSSTDTQYF. The CDR3 DNA reads as TGTGCCAGCACCCGGTCCAGCACAGATACGCAGTATTTT.

J is TRBJ2-4 and V is TRBV28, with 9 bases fitting TRBD1. The CDR3 runs to 15 residues. Unmatched junction bases numbered 6, after V lost 5 bases and J lost 4 bases. CDR1 is MDHEN, CDR2 SYDVKM, per germline. In nucleotides, the CDR3 is TGTGCCAGCAGTGCGACAGGGGGGTTAAAAAACATTCAGTACTTC. It is translated as CASSATGGLKNIQYF.

The chain links TRBV9 to TRBJ1-6, with 11 nucleotides matching TRBD1. After removal of 4 bases from V and 7 bases from J, the junction contained 4 bases not matched to a gene. This CDR3 has 15 residues. Germline V lookup: CDR1 SGDLS, CDR2 YYNGEE. The CDR3 sequence is CASSPGQGANSPLHF. The CDR3 bases are TGTGCCAGCAGCCCAGGACAGGGGGCCAATTCACCCCTCCACTTT.

The V gene is TRBV10-2, the J gene TRBJ2-1; 11 bases fit TRBD2. V gave up 2 bases and J gave up 6 bases; unmatched junction bases: 3. Germline V CDR1 and CDR2: WSHSY, SAAADI. This CDR3 spans 15 amino acids. The DNA of the CDR3 is TGCGCCAGCAGTGAGCTAGCGGGAGGCCTCAATGAGCAGTTCTTC. Translated, it gives CASSELAGGLNEQFF.

The chain uses TRBV14 and TRBJ2-7; tentative D call: TRBD1 (5 bases). Germline V gene sequence: CDR1 SGHDN, CDR2 FVKESK. V was pared by 4 bases and J by 5 bases, with 6 bases between. This CDR3 comprises 11 residues. The CDR3 DNA reads as TGTGCCAGCAGCCCAGGGCACGAGCAGTACTTC. It specifies CASSPGHEQYF.

The chain has TRBV28 and TRBJ1-5; perhaps TRBD1 as D (5 bases). The CDR3 has 17 residues. V lost 6 bases, J lost 7 bases, and 25 bases lay in between. The V gene's germline CDR1 is MDHEN and CDR2 SYDVKM. DNA for the CDR3: TGTGCCAGCAGCCCCCCCCCGGGACCTACGACCCGGCAGCCCCAGCATTTT. It encodes CASSPPPGPTTRQPQHF.

This clone was seen only once. The chain is built from TRBV5-4 and TRBJ2-5, with 7 bases that match TRBD1. Germline loops: CDR1 SGHNT, CDR2 YYREEE (reference sequence). The J segment lost 4 bases and the V segment lost 4 bases, leaving 10 bases of the junction unmatched. The CDR3 length is 15 residues. The CDR3 nucleotides are TGTGCCAGCAGCCCCTATTCTAGGGGGCGAGAGACCCAGTACTTC. This encodes CASSPYSRGRETQYF.